This T cell receptor (beta chain) was found in a study of T-cell reconstitution after alpha-beta-depleted transplantation in children. This clonotype was seen a handful of times. Its antigen is still unknown. Findings of the study overall: A year post-transplant, T-cell counts and diversity derived mostly from newly produced T cells. Where alpha-beta T cells came from about two months after transplant was reportedly several hundred expanded graft clones.

Molecular barcoding with unique molecular identifiers was used for the TCRbeta library. In TCRdb, the PCR reads were re-called with MiXCR into one record per CDR3 protein. The repertoire has 210,000 or so distinct CDR3 sequences, approximately 11% of them found once; the top ten carry approximately 30%. The sequencing used PBMCs, collected before TCRalphabeta/CD19-depleted stem cell transplant. The clonotype was recovered from a child under three years old with acute myeloid leukemia, due to receive a stem cell transplant.

The CDR3 spells CASSLRFSTDTQYF. The CDR3 DNA is TGTGCCAGCAGCTTAAGGTTTAGCACAGATACGCAGTATTTT. The chain couples TRBV7-9 to TRBJ2-3, with D uncertain. Germline lookup yields CDR1 SEHNR and CDR2 FQNEAQ (reference sequence). Trimming took off 2 bases at V and 0 bases at J, with 6 bases between the two ends. The CDR3 spans 14 residues. The variable domain in full, with the rest retrieved from reference TRBV7-9 and TRBJ2-3, is DTGVSQNPRHKITKRGQNVTFRCDPISEHNRLYWYRQTLGQGPEFLTYFQNEAQLEKSRLLSDRFSAERPKGSFSTLEIQRTEQGDSAMYLCASSLRFSTDTQYFGPGTRLTVL.